Listed below are T cell receptor beta chains from one sample, sequenced in a study of CD8+ T cells in alopecia areata. Method: immunoSEQ multiplex PCR; TCRdb's copy keeps in-frame clones and lacks some. The sample lists about 180,000 clones; more than 60% were seen once. The sequenced sample was CD4+ T cells sorted from blood, obtained at week 0. All receptors come from a human donor with alopecia areata. CDR3s include the opening cysteine and the closing phenylalanine or tryptophan.

j_call v_call cdr3_aa
TRBJ1-1 TRBV27 CASSPHPQGASEAFF
TRBJ2-2 TRBV15 CATSRGDGELFF
TRBJ2-3 TRBV19 CATSSGGTDTQYF
TRBJ2-1 TRBV5-4 CASSILKTGIDEQFF
TRBJ2-2 TRBV27 CASSLERANTGELFF
TRBJ1-2 TRBV20-1 CPPGQGYGYTF
TRBJ2-2 TRBV4-1 CASSQEGWGGELFF
TRBJ2-3 TRBV11-2 CASSSRDRSDTQYF
TRBJ1-6 TRBV10-2 CASSAQTDGKSPLHF
TRBJ2-2 TRBV4-1 CASSQVMANTGELFF
TRBJ1-1 TRBV27 CASTPLQAGLNTEAFF
TRBJ1-6 TRBV2 CASRPRTGGLDSPLHF
TRBJ2-7 TRBV2 CASSNGLRSYEQYF
TRBJ1-2 TRBV29-1 CSVEDSPTYGYTF
TRBJ1-1 TRBV28 CASSSIGFSTEAFF
TRBJ1-2 TRBV9 CASSVATGQGGGYTF
TRBJ2-5 TRBV15 CATSRGRTESQYF
TRBJ2-5 TRBV28 CASSSRRRYQETQYF
TRBJ1-2 TRBV25-1 CASVDRAYGYTF
TRBJ2-7 TRBV4-3 CASSPTGVSEQYF
TRBJ1-1 TRBV5-1 CASSLDSGTSEAFF
TRBJ1-1 TRBV27 CASSLLGSNTEAFF
TRBJ1-1 TRBV25-1 CASLGLSEAFF
TRBJ2-2 TRBV10-3 CAIRKQGESGTGELFF
TRBJ1-2 TRBV7-2 CASVLLTGGYTF
TRBJ1-4 TRBV5-1 CASSLEGANEKLFF
TRBJ1-1 TRBV12-5 CASGRDRMNTEAFF
TRBJ2-1 TRBV7-2 CASSFPASDEQFF
TRBJ2-7 TRBV28 CASSPGTSSYF
TRBJ2-2 TRBV30 CAWRGAGELFF
TRBJ2-1 TRBV2 CASSTSRGASYNEQFF